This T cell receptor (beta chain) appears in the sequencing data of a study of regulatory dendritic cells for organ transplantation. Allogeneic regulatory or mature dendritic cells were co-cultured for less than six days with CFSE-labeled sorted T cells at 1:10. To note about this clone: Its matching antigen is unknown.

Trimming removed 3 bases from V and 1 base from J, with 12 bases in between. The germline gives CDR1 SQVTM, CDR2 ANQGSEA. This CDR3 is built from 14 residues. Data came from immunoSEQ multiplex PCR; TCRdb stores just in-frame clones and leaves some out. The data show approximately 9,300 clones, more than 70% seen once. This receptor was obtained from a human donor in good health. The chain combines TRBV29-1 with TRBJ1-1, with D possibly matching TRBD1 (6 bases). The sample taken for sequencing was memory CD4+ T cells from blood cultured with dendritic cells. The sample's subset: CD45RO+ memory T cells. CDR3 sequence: CSVDTGAGNTEAFF. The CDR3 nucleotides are TGCAGCGTTGATACGGGGGCCGGGAACACTGAAGCTTTCTTT.